This entry describes one T cell receptor (beta chain). The data originate from a study of T cell changes during pregnancy in multiple sclerosis. This CDR3 contains 13 residues. Germline values: CDR1 SGDLS, CDR2 YYNGEE. V was clipped by 3 bases and J by 8 bases, with 12 bases between them. Libraries were prepared by immunoSEQ multiplex PCR; TCRdb keeps only in-frame clonotypes and omits some of them. The sample consists of around 40,000 clones, 92% of them appearing once. This TCR came from a female donor with multiple sclerosis, enrolled in a pregnancy study. The chain recombines TRBV9 with TRBJ2-1; tentatively, D is TRBD2 (5 bases). Sequenced here: CD8+ T cells from peripheral blood mononuclear cells, sampled in the third trimester of pregnancy. CDR3 amino acids: CASSGGRRDEQFF. The CDR3 DNA reads as TGTGCCAGCAGCGGCGGGCGTCGCGATGAGCAGTTCTTC.